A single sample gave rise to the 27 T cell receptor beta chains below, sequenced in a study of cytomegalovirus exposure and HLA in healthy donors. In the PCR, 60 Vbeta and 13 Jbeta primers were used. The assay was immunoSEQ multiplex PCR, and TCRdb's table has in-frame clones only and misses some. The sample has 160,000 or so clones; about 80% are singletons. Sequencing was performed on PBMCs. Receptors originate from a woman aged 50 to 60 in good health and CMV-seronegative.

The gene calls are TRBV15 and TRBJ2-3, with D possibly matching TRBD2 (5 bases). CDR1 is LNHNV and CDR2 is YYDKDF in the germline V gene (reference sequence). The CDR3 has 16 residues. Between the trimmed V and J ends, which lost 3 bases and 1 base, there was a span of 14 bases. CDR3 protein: CATSRTTSGGTDTQYF. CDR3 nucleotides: TGTGCCACCAGCAGGACAACTAGTGGTGGCACAGATACGCAGTATTTT.

As DNA, the CDR3 is TGTGCTGCGCACTCCCTGGCCTACAATGAGCAGTTCTTC. Its protein is CAAHSLAYNEQFF. The V gene is TRBV7-9, the J gene TRBJ2-1, with D hard to call. The length of the CDR3 is 13 residues. Germline V gene lookup returns CDR1 SEHNR and CDR2 FQNEAQ (reference sequence). Supplemented by reference TRBV7-9 and TRBJ2-1, the full variable domain reads DTGVSQNPRHKITKRGQNVTFRCDPISEHNRLYWYRQTLGQGPEFLTYFQNEAQLEKSRLLSDRFSAERPKGSFSTLEIQRTEQGDSAMYLCAAHSLAYNEQFFGPGTRLTVL.

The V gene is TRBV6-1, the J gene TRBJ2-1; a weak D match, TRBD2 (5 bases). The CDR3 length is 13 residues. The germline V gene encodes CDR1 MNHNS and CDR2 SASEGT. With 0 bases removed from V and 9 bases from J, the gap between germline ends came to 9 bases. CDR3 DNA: TGTGCCAGCAGTGAAGCTAGCGCAATTGAGCAGTTCTTC. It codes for CASSEASAIEQFF.

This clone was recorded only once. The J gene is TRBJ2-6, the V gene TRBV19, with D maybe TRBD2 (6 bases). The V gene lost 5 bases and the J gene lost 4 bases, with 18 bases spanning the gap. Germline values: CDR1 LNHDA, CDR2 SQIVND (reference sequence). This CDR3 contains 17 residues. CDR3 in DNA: TGTGCCAGTAGTCCTGGGACTTTCCGCCTCGGGGCCAACGTCCTGACTTTC. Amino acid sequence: CASSPGTFRLGANVLTF.

CDR3 coding DNA: TGTGCCAGCAGTTCCGGAGGCCTATGGGGCTACACCTTC. Protein product: CASSSGGLWGYTF. The V gene is TRBV28, the J gene TRBJ1-2, with unresolved D. This CDR3 spans 13 amino acids. The germline V gene has CDR1 MDHEN and CDR2 SYDVKM. Between the trimmed V and J ends, which lost 4 bases and 8 bases, there was a span of 14 bases.

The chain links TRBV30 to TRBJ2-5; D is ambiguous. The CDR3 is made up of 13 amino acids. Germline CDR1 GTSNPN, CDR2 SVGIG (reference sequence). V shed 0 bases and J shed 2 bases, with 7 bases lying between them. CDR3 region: CAWSVGLQETQYF. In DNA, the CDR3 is TGTGCCTGGAGTGTTGGGCTACAAGAGACCCAGTACTTC.

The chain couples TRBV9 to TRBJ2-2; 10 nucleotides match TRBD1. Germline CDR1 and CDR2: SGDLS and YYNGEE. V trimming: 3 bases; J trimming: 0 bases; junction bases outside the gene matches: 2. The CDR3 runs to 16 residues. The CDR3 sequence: CASSGGQGANTGELFF. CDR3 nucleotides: TGTGCCAGCAGCGGAGGACAGGGGGCGAACACCGGGGAGCTGTTTTTT.

The CDR3 loop reads CASSLAGGGSYNEQFF. Written as DNA, the CDR3 is TGTGCCAGCAGCTTGGCGGGAGGGGGCTCCTACAATGAGCAGTTCTTC. V gene TRBV5-4 combines with J gene TRBJ2-1; 8 positions match TRBD2. V lost 0 bases, J lost 0 bases, and 2 bases stayed unmatched. The CDR3 extends over 16 amino acids. CDR1 and CDR2 (germline): SGHNT, YYREEE (reference sequence).

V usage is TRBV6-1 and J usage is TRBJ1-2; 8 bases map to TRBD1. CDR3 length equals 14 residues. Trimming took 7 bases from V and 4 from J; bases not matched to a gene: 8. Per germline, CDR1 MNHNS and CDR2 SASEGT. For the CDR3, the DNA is TGTGCCAGCACCCCCAGGGGGCATGTCTATGGCTACACCTTC. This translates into CASTPRGHVYGYTF.

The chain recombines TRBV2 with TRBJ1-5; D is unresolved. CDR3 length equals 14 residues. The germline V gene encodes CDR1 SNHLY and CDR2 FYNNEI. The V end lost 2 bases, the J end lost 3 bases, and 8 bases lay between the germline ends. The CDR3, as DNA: TGTGCCAGCAGTGAATCCTATGACAATCAGCCCCAGCATTTT. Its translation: CASSESYDNQPQHF.

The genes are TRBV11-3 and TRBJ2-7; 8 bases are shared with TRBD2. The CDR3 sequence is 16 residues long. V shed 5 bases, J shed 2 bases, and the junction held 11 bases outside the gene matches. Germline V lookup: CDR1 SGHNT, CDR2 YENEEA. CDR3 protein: CASSRPTKREPYEQYF. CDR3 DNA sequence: TGTGCCAGCAGCCGCCCAACCAAGCGGGAGCCCTACGAGCAGTACTTC.

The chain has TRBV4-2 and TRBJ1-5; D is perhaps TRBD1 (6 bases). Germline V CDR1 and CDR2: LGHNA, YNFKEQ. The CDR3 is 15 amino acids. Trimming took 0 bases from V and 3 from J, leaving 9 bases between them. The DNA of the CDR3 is TGTGCCAGCAGCCAAGATTCAGGGGACAATCAGCCCCAGCATTTT. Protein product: CASSQDSGDNQPQHF.

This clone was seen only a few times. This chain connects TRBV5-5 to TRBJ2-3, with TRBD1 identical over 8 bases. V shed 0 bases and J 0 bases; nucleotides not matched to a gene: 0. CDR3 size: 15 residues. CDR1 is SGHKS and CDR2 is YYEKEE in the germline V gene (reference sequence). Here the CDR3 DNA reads TGTGCCAGCAGCTTGGCAGGGGGCAGCACAGATACGCAGTATTTT. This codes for CASSLAGGSTDTQYF.

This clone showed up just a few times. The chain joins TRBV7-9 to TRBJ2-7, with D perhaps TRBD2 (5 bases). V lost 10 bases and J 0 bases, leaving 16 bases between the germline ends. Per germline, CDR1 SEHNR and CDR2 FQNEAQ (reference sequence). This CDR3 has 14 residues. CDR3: CAIPSSRTSYEQYF. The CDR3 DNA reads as TGTGCCATCCCTAGCTCTAGGACCTCCTACGAGCAGTACTTC.

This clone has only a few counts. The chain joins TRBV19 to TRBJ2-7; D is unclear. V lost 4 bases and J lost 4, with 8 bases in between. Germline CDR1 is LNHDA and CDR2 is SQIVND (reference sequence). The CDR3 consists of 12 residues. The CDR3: CASSKDLYEQYF. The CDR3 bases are TGTGCCAGTAGTAAAGATCTGTACGAGCAGTACTTC.

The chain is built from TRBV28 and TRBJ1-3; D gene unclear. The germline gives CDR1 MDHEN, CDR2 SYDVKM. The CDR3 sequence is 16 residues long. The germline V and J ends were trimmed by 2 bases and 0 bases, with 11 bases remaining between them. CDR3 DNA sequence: TGTGCCAGCAGTTTACTCGGGAGATCCTCTGGAAACACCATATATTTT. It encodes CASSLLGRSSGNTIYF.

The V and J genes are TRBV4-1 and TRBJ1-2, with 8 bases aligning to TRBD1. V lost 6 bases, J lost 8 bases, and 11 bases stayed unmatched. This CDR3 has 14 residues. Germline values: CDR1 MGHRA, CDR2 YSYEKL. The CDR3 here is CASRDINRGYGYTF. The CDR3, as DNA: TGCGCCAGCAGGGACATTAACAGGGGGTACGGCTACACCTTC.

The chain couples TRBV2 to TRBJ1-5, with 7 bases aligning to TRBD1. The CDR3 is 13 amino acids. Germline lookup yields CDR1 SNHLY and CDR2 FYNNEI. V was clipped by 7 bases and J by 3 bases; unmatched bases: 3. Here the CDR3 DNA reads TGTGCCAGCATGGGACAGCTCAATCAGCCCCAGCATTTT. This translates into CASMGQLNQPQHF. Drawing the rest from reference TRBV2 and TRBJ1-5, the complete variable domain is EPEVTQTPSHQVTQMGQEVILRCVPISNHLYFYWYRQILGQKVEFLVSFYNNEISEKSEIFDDQFSVERPDGSNFTLKIRSTKLEDSAMYFCASMGQLNQPQHFGDGTRLSIL.

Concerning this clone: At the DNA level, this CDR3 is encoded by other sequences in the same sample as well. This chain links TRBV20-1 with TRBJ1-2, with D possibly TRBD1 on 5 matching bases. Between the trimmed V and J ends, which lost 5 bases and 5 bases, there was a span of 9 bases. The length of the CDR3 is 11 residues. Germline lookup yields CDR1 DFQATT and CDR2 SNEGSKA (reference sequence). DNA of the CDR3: TGCAGTGCTCCTAGGGGATATGGCTACACCTTC. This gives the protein CSAPRGYGYTF.

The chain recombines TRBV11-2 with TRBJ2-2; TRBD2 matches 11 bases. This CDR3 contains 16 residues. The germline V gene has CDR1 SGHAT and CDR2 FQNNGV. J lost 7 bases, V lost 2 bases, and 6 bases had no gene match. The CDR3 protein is CASSLNSGGADGELFF. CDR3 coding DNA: TGTGCCAGCAGCTTAAATAGCGGGGGGGCCGACGGGGAGCTGTTTTTT.

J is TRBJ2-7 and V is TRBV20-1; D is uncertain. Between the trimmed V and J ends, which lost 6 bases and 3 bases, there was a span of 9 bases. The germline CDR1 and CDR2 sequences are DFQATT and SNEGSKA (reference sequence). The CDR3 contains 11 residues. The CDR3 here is CSAAGHYEQYF. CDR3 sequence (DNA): TGCAGTGCCGCAGGTCACTACGAGCAGTACTTC.

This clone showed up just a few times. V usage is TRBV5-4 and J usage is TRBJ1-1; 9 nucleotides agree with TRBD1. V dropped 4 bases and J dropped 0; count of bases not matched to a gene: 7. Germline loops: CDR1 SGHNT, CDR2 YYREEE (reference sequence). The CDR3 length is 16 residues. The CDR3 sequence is CASSTGQGTLNTEAFF. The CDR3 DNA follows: TGTGCCAGCAGCACGGGACAGGGAACCCTGAACACTGAAGCTTTCTTT.

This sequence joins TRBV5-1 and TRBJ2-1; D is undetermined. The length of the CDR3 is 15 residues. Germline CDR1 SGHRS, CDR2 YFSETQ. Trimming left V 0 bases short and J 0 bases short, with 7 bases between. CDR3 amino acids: CASSLASGSYNEQFF. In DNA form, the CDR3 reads TGCGCCAGCAGCTTGGCCTCCGGCTCCTACAATGAGCAGTTCTTC.

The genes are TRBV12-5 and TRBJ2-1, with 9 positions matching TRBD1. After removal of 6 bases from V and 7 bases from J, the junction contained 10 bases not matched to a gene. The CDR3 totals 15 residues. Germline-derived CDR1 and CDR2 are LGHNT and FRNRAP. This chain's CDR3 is CASGLIGDRANEQFF. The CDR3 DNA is TGTGCTAGTGGCCTTATAGGGGACAGGGCTAATGAGCAGTTCTTC.

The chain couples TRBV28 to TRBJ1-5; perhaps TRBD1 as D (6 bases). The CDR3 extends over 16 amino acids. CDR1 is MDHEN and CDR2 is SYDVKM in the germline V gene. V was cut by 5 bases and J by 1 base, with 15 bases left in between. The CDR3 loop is CASSPSGGASNQPQHF. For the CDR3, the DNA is TGTGCCAGCAGTCCGTCGGGGGGGGCGAGCAATCAGCCCCAGCATTTT.

CDR3 region: CASSLGSGYTDTQYF. The CDR3 DNA reads TGTGCCAGCAGCTTGGGGTCGGGATACACAGATACGCAGTATTTT. The chain uses TRBV5-6 and TRBJ2-3; D might be TRBD2 (5 bases). The CDR3 is 15 amino acids. The germline V gene encodes CDR1 SGHDT and CDR2 YYEEEE. Trimming took off 0 bases at V and 2 bases at J, with 10 bases between the two ends.

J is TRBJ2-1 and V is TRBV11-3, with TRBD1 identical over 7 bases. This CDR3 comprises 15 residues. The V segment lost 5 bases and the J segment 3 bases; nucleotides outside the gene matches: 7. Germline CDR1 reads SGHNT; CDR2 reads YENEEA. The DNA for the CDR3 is TGTGCCAGCAGCGCCGGCAGGGGGTTCTACAATGAGCAGTTCTTC. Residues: CASSAGRGFYNEQFF.